Listed here is a single T cell receptor beta chain. Its antigen remains undetermined. No quality values exist for individual bases; no much larger clone is one base distant. The record originates from a study of blood T cell repertoires in COVID-19 (TCRdb year 2020). At the level of the whole study: Collaborator samples came from the United States, Italy and Spain and covered acute and convalescent phases of COVID-19. The material from the prospective study consisted of cDNA or gDNA derived from T cells, B-cell-depleted T cells, or PBMCs. Deeply sampled blood TCRbeta repertoires from subjects exposed to, actively infected with, or recovered from COVID-19 were included in the dataset. The repertoires were made available in a free public database intended to serve as a resource for research on the immune response to SARS-CoV-2. Samples were obtained from the ongoing ImmuneRACE study (first 160 participants) and from 1,254 subjects provided by 6 global collaborators. Sample metadata almost always included a de-identified subject ID, COVID-19 status, age in years and sex. Where HLA class I and class II types were available, the types were taken from metadata supplied by the sample provider, not from assay-based typing.

Between the V and J ends, shortened by 4 bases and 1 base respectively, the junction contains 10 bases. Including cysteine and phenylalanine, the CDR3 has 13 amino acids. Only CDR3 DNA remains: 39 bases, in frame from the first base. Reading the germline V gene gives CDR1 SQVTM and CDR2 ANQGSEA. The collaborating institutions used their own protocols to collect whole blood in K2EDTA tubes. For TCRbeta analysis, collaborators shipped samples in one of three forms: frozen whole blood, isolated PBMCs, or DNA extracted from either of those sample types. Broader findings and caveats from the paper: How much clinical and demographic metadata was included differed by source and by participant, and the metadata was provided uncurated.

The immunoSEQ Assay, a bias-controlled multiplex PCR, was used to amplify TCRbeta CDR3 regions from genomic DNA. The authors' pipeline ran thus. The number of nucleated cells in each sample was estimated by amplification of reference gene primers within the assay. To quantify the absolute abundance of each unique TCRbeta CDR3 rearrangement, sequence reads were collapsed and filtered. For each sample, productive Simpson clonality was calculated as the square root of Simpson's diversity index over productive rearrangements. In its TCRdb copy, this immuneACCESS table keeps in-frame sequences only and misses some clones. Where compared with another copy, unresolved V genes explain less than half of these, and the others have no known cause. Clonal size and the V and J genes are those of that table, whereas D and trimming came from the DNA. In this sample the table shows tens of thousands of clones, about four fifths of which occur a single time. The top ten clones comprise around 25% of the sample.

The chain is assembled from TRBV29-1 and TRBJ2-5, with the identity of the D gene unclear. Input material: peripheral blood. This receptor was obtained from a man in his 70s with acute or convalescent COVID-19. The DNA is as follows: TGCAGCGTTGGACATCCGGTCCAAGAGACCCAGTACTTC. This yields the protein CSVGHPVQETQYF.